Below, one TCR beta chain is given with its context. Primed by a sample-barcoded 5' primer and a J-beta primer mix, a second PCR proceeded for 7 to 11 cycles. TCRdb recomputed calls from the 5' RACE reads with MiXCR, one row per CDR3 protein. The sample carries roughly 1 million distinct CDR3 sequences, around 27% recorded once. The data derive from a study of blood T cells in healthy people across ages. CDR1 SGHVS and CDR2 FNYEAQ come from the germline V gene. V lost 1 base to trimming and J lost 2 bases, with 13 bases between them. The CDR3 has 16 amino acids. These data are also associated with another study on T cells of mothers and their children. Per that study: Nine systemically healthy Caucasian donors: three mothers, six children.

V is TRBV7-6 and J is TRBJ2-3; D remains ambiguous. The receptor was isolated from a girl under 10 years old in good health. Sequenced: blood. The CDR3 loop is CASSLGSGFATDTQYF. The CDR3 nucleotides are TGTGCCAGCAGCTTAGGATCTGGGTTTGCCACAGATACGCAGTATTTT.